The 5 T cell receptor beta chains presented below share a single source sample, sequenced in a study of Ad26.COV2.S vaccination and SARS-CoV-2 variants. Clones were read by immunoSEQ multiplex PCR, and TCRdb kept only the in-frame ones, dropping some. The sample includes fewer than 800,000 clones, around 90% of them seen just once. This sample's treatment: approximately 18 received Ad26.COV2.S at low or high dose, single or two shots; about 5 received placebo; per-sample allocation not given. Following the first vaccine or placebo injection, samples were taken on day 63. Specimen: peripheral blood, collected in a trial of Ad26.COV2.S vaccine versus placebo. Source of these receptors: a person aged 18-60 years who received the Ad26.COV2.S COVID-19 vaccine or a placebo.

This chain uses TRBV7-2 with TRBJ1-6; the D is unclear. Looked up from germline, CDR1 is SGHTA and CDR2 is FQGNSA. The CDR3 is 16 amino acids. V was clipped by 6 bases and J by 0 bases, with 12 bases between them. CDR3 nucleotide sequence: TGTGCCAGCAGGGGAGAACGGAGCTCCTATAATTCACCCCTCCACTTT. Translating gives CASRGERSSYNSPLHF.

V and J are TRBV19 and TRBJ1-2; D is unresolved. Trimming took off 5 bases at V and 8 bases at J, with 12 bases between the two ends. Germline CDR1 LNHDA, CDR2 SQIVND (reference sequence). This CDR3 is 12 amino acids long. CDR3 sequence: CASSYGFGGYTF. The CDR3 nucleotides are TGTGCCAGTAGTTACGGGTTCGGGGGCTACACCTTC.

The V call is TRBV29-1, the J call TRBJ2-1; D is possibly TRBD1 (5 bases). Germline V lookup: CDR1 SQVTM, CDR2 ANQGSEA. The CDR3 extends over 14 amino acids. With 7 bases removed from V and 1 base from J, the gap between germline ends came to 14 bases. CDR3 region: CSAPTVLSYNEQFF. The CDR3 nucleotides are TGCAGCGCACCGACAGTCCTTTCCTACAATGAGCAGTTCTTC.

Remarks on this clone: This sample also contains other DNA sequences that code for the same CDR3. CDR3 region: CASKAGGETQYF. The CDR3 DNA sequence: TGTGCCTCCAAGGCGGGGGGAGAGACCCAGTACTTC. V gene TRBV11-2 combines with J gene TRBJ2-5, with 8 bases lining up with TRBD2. The CDR3 has 12 residues. Germline trimming cut 11 bases from V and 4 bases from J; bases unmatched to any gene: 6. Germline CDR1 and CDR2: SGHAT and FQNNGV.

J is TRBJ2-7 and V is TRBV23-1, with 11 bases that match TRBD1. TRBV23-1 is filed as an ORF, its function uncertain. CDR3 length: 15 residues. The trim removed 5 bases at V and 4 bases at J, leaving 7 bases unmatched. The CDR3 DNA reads TGCGCCAGCAGTTCCAACGGACAGGGGGCATACGAGCAGTACTTC. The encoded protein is CASSSNGQGAYEQYF.